This T cell receptor (beta chain) comes out of a study of a mutant IDH1 vaccine in newly diagnosed glioma. Study as a whole: Most patients had received both radiotherapy and temozolomide, the prior options being radiotherapy, temozolomide, or both. General study findings and limits: Seemingly, top peripheral T cell clonotype changes bore no relation to pseudoprogression.

The time point is: baseline, week 1 (first vaccination visit). Treatment reported: pre-vaccination baseline after standard-of-care therapy. New astrocytomas of WHO grade 3 or 4 that were IDH1-mutant and ATRX-lost were found in the donors. Profiled with immunoSEQ multiplex PCR; TCRdb holds only in-frame clones, not every one. Here the sample spans more than 50,000 clones, 70% to 90% being singletons. Note on this clone: Its antigen is currently unknown.

The sequence came from a man between 25 and 39 years old with glioma. This material consisted of PBMCs, taken from a glioma patient treated with radiotherapy, temozolomide or both.

CDR3 region: CASSTPGGAGYQETQYF. The DNA for the CDR3 is TGTGCCAGCAGCACTCCAGGGGGCGCGGGGTACCAAGAGACCCAGTACTTC. V and J are TRBV7-2 and TRBJ2-5; 8 nucleotides agree with TRBD1. The germline V gene encodes CDR1 SGHTA and CDR2 FQGNSA. V lost 5 bases and J lost 0; bases outside the gene matches: 11. This CDR3 spans 17 amino acids.